This entry describes one T cell receptor beta chain. Its antigen is undetermined. The data were obtained in a study of siplizumab effects on memory and regulatory T cells. Here immunoSEQ multiplex PCR was the method, and the copy in TCRdb shows in-frame clones only, minus some. The table lists 9,200 or so clones, roughly two thirds of them singletons. General study results and limits: Researchers could map only a minor fraction of alloreactive clones to unstimulated subsets.

Germline values: CDR1 KGHSH, CDR2 LQKENI. This CDR3 region has 14 residues. Trimming took 6 bases from V and 4 from J; bases not matched to a gene: 7. This chain connects TRBV18 to TRBJ2-7; 9 bases fit TRBD1. Material: effector memory CD8+ T cells sorted from blood. Subset given: unstimulated CD8+ effector memory T cells. The receptor was isolated from a human donor in good health. The DNA for the CDR3 is TGTGCCAGCTCGGAGGCACAGGGGGCTTACGAGCAGTACTTC. Amino acids: CASSEAQGAYEQYF. Combining the CDR3 with reference TRBV18 and TRBJ2-7 gives the whole variable domain NAGVMQNPRHLVRRRGQEARLRCSPMKGHSHVYWYRQLPEEGLKFMVYLQKENIIDESGMPKERFSAEFPKEGPSILRIQQVVRGDSAAYFCASSEAQGAYEQYFGPGTRLTVT.